Reported below is one TCR beta chain. The record originates from a study of shared clonotypes between healthy human individuals. CDR3 length: 20 residues. Germline V gene sequence: CDR1 ENHRY, CDR2 SYGVKD. V was trimmed by 4 bases and J by 2 bases, leaving 30 bases between them. The protocol was immunoSEQ multiplex PCR, while the TCRdb copy is restricted to in-frame clones and leaves out a portion. The table shows about a million clones, with approximately 77% occurring only once. The TCR sequence derives from a man younger than 35 in good health. Some clones in this sample may be carry-over from other donors' samples. Sample: memory CD4+ T cells from PBMCs. The sample's subset: CD45RA-negative fraction. This sequence joins TRBV10-3 and TRBJ2-7; D tentatively fits TRBD1 or TRBD2 (6 bases each). CDR3 in amino acids: CAISGWGADGDVSGAYEQYF. As DNA, the CDR3 is TGTGCCATCAGTGGATGGGGGGCTGACGGGGACGTCTCGGGAGCCTACGAGCAGTACTTC.